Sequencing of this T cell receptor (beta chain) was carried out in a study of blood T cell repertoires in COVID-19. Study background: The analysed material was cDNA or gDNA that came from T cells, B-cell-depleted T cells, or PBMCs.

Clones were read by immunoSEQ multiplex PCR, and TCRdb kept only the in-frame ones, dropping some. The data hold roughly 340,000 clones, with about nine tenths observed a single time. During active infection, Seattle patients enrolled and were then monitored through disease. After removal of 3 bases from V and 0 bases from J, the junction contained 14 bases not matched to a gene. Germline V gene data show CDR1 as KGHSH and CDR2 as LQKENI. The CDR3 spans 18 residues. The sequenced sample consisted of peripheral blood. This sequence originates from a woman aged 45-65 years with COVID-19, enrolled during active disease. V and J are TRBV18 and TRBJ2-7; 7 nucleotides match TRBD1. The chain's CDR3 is CASSPPGGPGQRSYEQYF. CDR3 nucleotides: TGTGCCAGCTCACCCCCTGGGGGACCGGGACAGCGCTCCTACGAGCAGTACTTC.